These 20 T cell receptor beta chains were sequenced from one sample in a study of T cell responses to AZD1222 COVID-19 vaccine. This table comes from immunoSEQ multiplex PCR, and its TCRdb copy is limited to in-frame clones, with some not included. Altogether more than 100,000 clones are present, roughly 91% being singletons, with the ten largest covering about 4.8%. The material sequenced was peripheral blood, taken on day 0 of AZD1222 vaccination. The receptors derive from an adult in good health.

This clone has just a few counts. Its ends do not fully match the called genes, so a read error is possible. The chain employs TRBV5-5 and TRBJ1-2; perhaps TRBD1 as D (5 bases). CDR3 size: 13 residues. CDR1 and CDR2 from the germline V gene are SGHKS and YYEKEE (reference sequence). The CDR3 spells CASSLGPTDPGSF. The CDR3 DNA is TGTGCCAGCAGCCTGGGGCCGACAGATCCCGGTTCCTTC.

The rearrangement uses TRBV29-1 and TRBJ1-1; D possibly corresponds to TRBD1 (6 bases). The ends were cut back, 1 base at V and 0 bases at J, with 12 bases in the middle. The CDR3 spans 15 residues. From germline, CDR1 is SQVTM and CDR2 ANQGSEA. CDR3 in amino acids: CSVEAGGDMNTEAFF. The CDR3 nucleotides are TGCAGCGTTGAAGCGGGGGGCGATATGAACACTGAAGCTTTCTTT.

The genes are TRBV7-9 and TRBJ2-5; D is perhaps TRBD2 (6 bases). Trimming cost V 6 bases and J 3 bases, with 14 bases left between them. Germline CDR1 is SEHNR and CDR2 is FQNEAQ (reference sequence). The CDR3 consists of 14 residues. CDR3 sequence: CASRPTGGKETQYF. CDR3 DNA sequence: TGTGCCAGCAGACCCACAGGCGGGAAAGAGACCCAGTACTTC.

The chain uses TRBV18 and TRBJ2-1, with D perhaps matching TRBD2 (6 bases). V lost 4 bases and J 11 bases, leaving 18 bases between the germline ends. This CDR3 spans 14 amino acids. In germline, CDR1 is KGHSH, CDR2 LQKENI. The DNA of the CDR3 is TGTGCCAGCTCACTTCTGGAGGGCCCCGTTCAGCAGTTCTTC. Amino acids: CASSLLEGPVQQFF.

The rearrangement uses TRBV1 and TRBJ2-7; the table calls TRBD2, which could not be checked here. TRBV1 counts as a pseudogene. The CDR3 has 17 amino acids. In DNA form, the CDR3 reads TGCACCAGCAGCCAAGGGACTTTAGCGGGACGAGCGCACGAGCAGTACTTC. It codes for CTSSQGTLAGRAHEQYF.

The rearrangement links TRBV18 to TRBJ2-1; D possibly corresponds to TRBD2 (6 bases). The germline CDR1 and CDR2 sequences are KGHSH and LQKENI. The CDR3 contains 14 residues. Trimming stripped 6 bases from V and 7 bases from J, with 16 bases between. The CDR3 coding sequence is TGTGCCAGCTCGCAACAAGGAGGGCGGAATGAGCAGTTCTTC. The encoded protein is CASSQQGGRNEQFF.

The chain employs TRBV4-3 and TRBJ1-2; maybe TRBD1 (6 bases). V was shortened by 0 bases and J by 8 bases, with 16 bases between the two germline ends. This CDR3 has 15 residues. Germline V gene sequence: CDR1 LGHNA, CDR2 YSLEER. CDR3 in amino acids: CASSQDLGGAKGYTF. CDR3 sequence (DNA): TGCGCCAGCAGCCAAGATCTGGGGGGCGCGAAGGGCTACACCTTC.

The rearrangement links TRBV19 to TRBJ2-7, with 8 nucleotides matching TRBD1. Germline CDR1 is LNHDA and CDR2 is SQIVND (reference sequence). After removal of 3 bases from V and 0 bases from J, the junction contained 13 bases not matched to a gene. The CDR3 runs 18 residues. CDR3 protein: CASSIGAPGTGYSYEQYF. The DNA for the CDR3 is TGTGCCAGTAGTATCGGGGCCCCCGGGACAGGTTACTCCTACGAGCAGTACTTC.

The rearrangement links TRBV28 to TRBJ2-1; D is tentatively TRBD1 or TRBD2 (5 bases each). Per the germline V gene, CDR1 is MDHEN and CDR2 is SYDVKM. V was pared by 3 bases and J by 10 bases, with 10 bases between. CDR3 length: 12 amino acids. This chain's CDR3 is CASSLWGREQFF. The CDR3 DNA reads TGTGCCAGCAGTTTGTGGGGGAGAGAGCAGTTCTTC.

The chain links TRBV30 to TRBJ1-2; D unclear. This CDR3 spans 15 amino acids. V shed 1 base and J shed 8 bases, with 20 bases lying between them. Germline V lookup: CDR1 GTSNPN, CDR2 SVGIG (reference sequence). The CDR3 here is CAWSATSTSFKGYTF. The CDR3, as DNA: TGTGCCTGGAGTGCGACTTCCACGTCCTTTAAAGGCTACACCTTC.

V usage is TRBV7-9 and J usage is TRBJ2-2, with TRBD1 matching 7 bases. The CDR3 extends over 16 amino acids. V lost 6 bases and J lost 2; bases outside the gene matches: 9. The germline gives CDR1 SEHNR, CDR2 FQNEAQ (reference sequence). CDR3 in amino acids: CASSYNRDRNTGELFF. In DNA, the CDR3 is TGTGCCAGCAGTTATAACCGGGACAGAAACACCGGGGAGCTGTTTTTT. Full variable domain (outside the CDR3, taken from reference TRBV7-9 and TRBJ2-2): DTGVSQNPRHKITKRGQNVTFRCDPISEHNRLYWYRQTLGQGPEFLTYFQNEAQLEKSRLLSDRFSAERPKGSFSTLEIQRTEQGDSAMYLCASSYNRDRNTGELFFGEGSRLTVL.

This rearrangement joins TRBV6-5 to TRBJ2-2; 7 positions match TRBD1. Germline CDR1 is MNHEY and CDR2 is SVGAGI. The CDR3 contains 14 residues. The trim removed 10 bases at V and 7 bases at J, leaving 12 bases unmatched. CDR3 coding DNA: TGTGCCACCCGACAGGGACAGTTGGTCGGGGAGCTGTTTTTT. It encodes CATRQGQLVGELFF.

The chain recombines TRBV2 with TRBJ1-5; no clear D. V lost 9 bases, J lost 6 bases, and 18 bases lay in between. The CDR3 is 14 residues long. The V gene's germline CDR1 is SNHLY and CDR2 FYNNEI. For the CDR3, the DNA is TGTGCCAGTAATTCCTATGGAGCGTCTCAGCCCCAGCATTTT. The encoded protein is CASNSYGASQPQHF.

The rearrangement links TRBV15 to TRBJ2-7, with 8 bases identical to TRBD1. Germline V gene lookup returns CDR1 LNHNV and CDR2 YYDKDF (reference sequence). This CDR3 comprises 18 residues. Trimming removed 0 bases from V and 0 bases from J; junction bases left unmatched: 10. The CDR3 sequence: CATSRDAWGQEISYEQYF. CDR3 nucleotide sequence: TGTGCCACCAGCAGAGACGCTTGGGGACAGGAGATCTCCTACGAGCAGTACTTC.

Only one count was recorded for this clone. V is TRBV11-3 and J is TRBJ1-1, with 7 positions matching TRBD1. The ends lost 1 base at V and 4 bases at J; junction bases unmatched: 9. The CDR3 loop spans 16 amino acids. Germline assignment: CDR1 SGHNT and CDR2 YENEEA. The CDR3 loop is CASSLGGYRGGTEAFF. CDR3 nucleotide sequence: TGTGCCAGCAGCTTAGGTGGTTACAGGGGAGGCACTGAAGCTTTCTTT.

The table lists this clone with a count of one. The chain has TRBV5-1 and TRBJ1-5; D is unclear. The CDR3 is made up of 15 amino acids. CDR1 SGHRS and CDR2 YFSETQ come from the germline V gene. V lost 1 base to trimming and J lost 6 bases, with 14 bases between them. This CDR3 is CASSLSGGVSQPQHF. The CDR3 region has the DNA TGCGCCAGCAGCTTGTCTGGTGGGGTAAGTCAGCCCCAGCATTTT.

V usage is TRBV25-1 and J usage is TRBJ2-7; TRBD2 aligns across 7 bases. The ends lost 9 bases at V and 0 bases at J; junction bases unmatched: 8. Germline V gene lookup returns CDR1 MGHDK and CDR2 SYGVNS. CDR3 size: 14 residues. The CDR3 here is CASLVGGYSYEQYF. The CDR3 bases are TGTGCCAGTCTGGTGGGGGGGTACTCCTACGAGCAGTACTTC.

The chain employs TRBV7-7 and TRBJ2-1; 8 nucleotides agree with TRBD1. Germline trimming cut 3 bases from V and 8 bases from J; bases unmatched to any gene: 6. CDR3 length equals 14 residues. Germline CDR1 and CDR2: SSHAT and FNYEAQ (reference sequence). The CDR3 coding sequence is TGTGCCAGCAGCTTGGGACAGGTGCCGGATGAGCAGTTCTTC. It specifies CASSLGQVPDEQFF. Complete variable domain (other parts from reference TRBV7-7 and TRBJ2-1): GAGVSQSPRYKVTKRGQDVTLRCDPISSHATLYWYQQALGQGPEFLTYFNYEAQPDKSGLPSDRFSAERPEGSISTLTIQRTEQRDSAMYRCASSLGQVPDEQFFGPGTRLTVL.

This rearrangement joins TRBV5-1 to TRBJ2-3; D is perhaps TRBD1 (6 bases). The CDR3 runs 15 residues. The germline CDR1 and CDR2 sequences are SGHRS and YFSETQ. Trimming removed 0 bases from V and 6 bases from J, with 14 bases in between. The CDR3 nucleotides are TGCGCCAGCAGCTTGGGGGGGCCTACAGGGGATACGCAGTATTTT. Translating gives CASSLGGPTGDTQYF.

The V and J genes are TRBV19 and TRBJ1-6; D is ambiguous. The CDR3 is 12 residues long. Germline CDR1 reads LNHDA; CDR2 reads SQIVND (reference sequence). V was clipped by 4 bases and J by 8 bases, with 6 bases between them. The CDR3 DNA is TGTGCCAGTAGTAGCGTTGATTCACCCCTCCACTTT. Amino acid sequence: CASSSVDSPLHF.